The 21 T cell receptor beta chains in this list originate from one sample, sequenced in a study of T cells after yellow fever vaccination. TCRdb fed the 5' RACE reads into MiXCR, producing one record per CDR3 protein. This sample yields roughly 300,000 distinct CDR3 sequences, of which around 6.8% are seen a single time; 15% to 20% belongs to the top ten. Sequenced material: PBMCs, taken roughly 46 days after the first yellow fever vaccination. Every receptor here comes from a young man who received the YFV17D yellow fever vaccine.

This clonotype was recorded at least ten times. The CDR3: CASSLQGRTEAFF. CDR3 sequence (DNA): TGTGCCAGCAGCTTGCAAGGGAGAACTGAAGCTTTCTTT. The V call is TRBV5-5, the J call TRBJ1-1; D unclear. From germline, CDR1 is SGHKS and CDR2 YYEKEE (reference sequence). CDR3 length: 13 amino acids. V dropped 1 base and J dropped 5 bases, with 9 bases sitting between them.

This clonotype has more than one count but fewer than ten. The J gene is TRBJ2-3, the V gene TRBV11-2; maybe TRBD2 (5 bases). Germline V gives CDR1 SGHAT, CDR2 FQNNGV. This CDR3 spans 13 amino acids. V was cut by 0 bases and J by 11 bases, with 12 bases left in between. The CDR3 DNA is TGTGCCAGCAGCTTAGATCAGCGACGGGGGCAGTATTTT. It yields the protein CASSLDQRRGQYF.

V and J are TRBV7-2 and TRBJ1-2, with TRBD1 as a possible D gene (6 bases). The germline gives CDR1 SGHTA, CDR2 FQGNSA. The V and J ends lost 7 bases and 5 bases respectively, with 14 bases between them. This CDR3 spans 13 amino acids. CDR3 coding DNA: TGTGCCAGCACCTTGGACAGCTGGTATGGCTACACCTTC. Its translation: CASTLDSWYGYTF.

This clonotype appeared a few times. This rearrangement joins TRBV19 to TRBJ2-1; D ambiguous. Germline CDR1 is LNHDA and CDR2 is SQIVND (reference sequence). V dropped 1 base and J dropped 5 bases, with 9 bases sitting between them. CDR3 length: 14 amino acids. The CDR3 here is CASSIVDGDNEQFF. CDR3 DNA sequence: TGTGCCAGTAGTATAGTGGACGGAGACAATGAGCAGTTCTTC.

This rearrangement joins TRBV18 to TRBJ2-3; 11 bases are a match to TRBD2. CDR3 size: 16 residues. The junction had 1 base not matched to a gene; V was cut back by 2 bases and J by 0 bases. Germline V gene data show CDR1 as KGHSH and CDR2 as LQKENI. CDR3 bases: TGTGCCAGCTCACCAGGGACTAGCGGTAGCACAGATACGCAGTATTTT. This codes for CASSPGTSGSTDTQYF.

The chain has TRBV9 and TRBJ2-1, with D perhaps matching TRBD1 (6 bases). The CDR3 extends over 15 amino acids. CDR1 is SGDLS and CDR2 is YYNGEE in the germline V gene. V was cut by 4 bases and J by 3 bases, with 14 bases left in between. Here the CDR3 DNA reads TGTGCCAGCAGCCCGGGACATAAGGTCTACAATGAGCAGTTCTTC. Encoded protein: CASSPGHKVYNEQFF.

The chain joins TRBV12-3 or TRBV12-4 to TRBJ2-1; the match to TRBD2 covers 11 bases. This CDR3 has 15 amino acids. V shed 8 bases and J 5 bases; nucleotides not matched to a gene: 8. This chain's CDR3 is CASVPRLAGNNEQFF. In nucleotides, the CDR3 is TGTGCCAGCGTTCCCCGACTAGCGGGGAACAATGAGCAGTTCTTC.

The sample holds a few counts of this clonotype. This chain connects TRBV2 to TRBJ2-5; the D is unclear. The CDR3 is 14 residues long. Germline assignment: CDR1 SNHLY and CDR2 FYNNEI. Trimming took 5 bases from V and 4 from J, leaving 14 bases between them. CDR3 nucleotides: TGTGCCAGCAGTATTTCGCGGAAGTCAGAGACCCAGTACTTC. It encodes CASSISRKSETQYF.

This clonotype was detected a few times. This rearrangement joins TRBV29-1 to TRBJ1-1; 8 positions agree with TRBD1. J was trimmed by 3 bases and V by 7 bases; bases with no gene match: 7. The CDR3 length is 13 residues. The germline CDR1 and CDR2 sequences are SQVTM and ANQGSEA. Written as DNA, the CDR3 is TGCAGCGCCCGGACAGGGCAGGACACTGAAGCTTTCTTT. Residues: CSARTGQDTEAFF. The variable domain in full, with the rest retrieved from reference TRBV29-1 and TRBJ1-1, is SAVISQKPSRDICQRGTSLTIQCQVDSQVTMMFWYRQQPGQSLTLIATANQGSEATYESGFVIDKFPISRPNLTFSTLTVSNMSPEDSSIYLCSARTGQDTEAFFGQGTRLTVV.

This clonotype was recorded many times. This rearrangement joins TRBV5-1 to TRBJ1-5, with D possibly TRBD1 on 5 matching bases. The V end was cut by 0 bases, the J end by 6 bases, with 13 bases between. The CDR3 sequence is 15 residues long. CDR1 and CDR2 from the germline V gene are SGHRS and YFSETQ. The CDR3, as DNA: TGCGCCAGCAGCTTGGGGGGGTCCCCAGGTCAGCCCCAGCATTTT. This codes for CASSLGGSPGQPQHF. The entire variable domain, with the rest obtained from reference TRBV5-1 and TRBJ1-5, is as follows: KAGVTQTPRYLIKTRGQQVTLSCSPISGHRSVSWYQQTPGQGLQFLFEYFSETQRNKGNFPGRFSGRQFSNSRSEMNVSTLELGDSALYLCASSLGGSPGQPQHFGDGTRLSIL.

The V call is TRBV20-1, the J call TRBJ1-5; D remains ambiguous. Germline CDR1 DFQATT, CDR2 SNEGSKA (reference sequence). V shed 5 bases and J shed 0 bases, with 8 bases lying between them. CDR3 size: 13 residues. The DNA for the CDR3 is TGCAGTGCTCGAATTTATAGCAATCAGCCCCAGCATTTT. Amino acid sequence: CSARIYSNQPQHF.

The V gene is TRBV6-2 or TRBV6-3, the J gene TRBJ1-2, with D perhaps TRBD1 (6 bases). Germline V gene sequence: CDR1 MNHEY, CDR2 SVGEGT. This CDR3 contains 14 residues. Trimming took 8 bases from V and 2 from J, leaving 15 bases between them. The CDR3: CASRPMDRNYGYTF. CDR3 nucleotides: TGTGCCAGCCGTCCTATGGACAGAAACTATGGCTACACCTTC.

The chain couples TRBV9 to TRBJ1-4, with TRBD1 identical over 7 bases. There are 14 residues in the CDR3. Germline V gene lookup returns CDR1 SGDLS and CDR2 YYNGEE. V was clipped by 3 bases and J by 8 bases; unmatched bases: 7. The CDR3 DNA is TGTGCCAGCAGCGGCGGACAGGACCGGGAAAAACTGTTTTTT. It yields the protein CASSGGQDREKLFF.

This clonotype was picked up a small number of times. This chain uses TRBV7-9 with TRBJ2-3, with D perhaps TRBD2 (6 bases). The V gene's germline CDR1 is SEHNR and CDR2 FQNEAQ (reference sequence). Trimming took 5 bases from V and 1 from J, leaving 13 bases between them. This CDR3 comprises 15 residues. The CDR3 bases are TGTGCCAGCAGCCCAAGCGGGTTGCGCACAGATACGCAGTATTTT. Protein product: CASSPSGLRTDTQYF.

The genes are TRBV5-1 and TRBJ2-6; D unclear. Trimming cost V 2 bases and J 0 bases, with 6 bases left between them. Germline loops: CDR1 SGHRS, CDR2 YFSETQ. The CDR3 length is 15 residues. CDR3: CASSFTDSGANVLTF. The DNA for the CDR3 is TGCGCCAGCAGCTTCACAGACTCTGGGGCCAACGTCCTGACTTTC. Variable domain in full (rest from reference TRBV5-1 and TRBJ2-6): KAGVTQTPRYLIKTRGQQVTLSCSPISGHRSVSWYQQTPGQGLQFLFEYFSETQRNKGNFPGRFSGRQFSNSRSEMNVSTLELGDSALYLCASSFTDSGANVLTFGAGSRLTVL.

The V call is TRBV29-1, the J call TRBJ2-7; 8 nucleotides match TRBD1. Trimming at V came to 8 bases and at J to 0 bases, leaving 6 bases not matched to a gene. Germline V gives CDR1 SQVTM, CDR2 ANQGSEA. The length of the CDR3 is 13 residues. The CDR3 sequence: CSPRTGSSYEQYV. As DNA, the CDR3 is TGCAGCCCGCGGACAGGGAGCTCCTACGAGCAGTACGTC.

This clonotype was observed a handful of times. This chain uses TRBV6-4 with TRBJ2-1; TRBD2 matches 7 bases. This CDR3 spans 17 amino acids. Per germline, CDR1 MRHNA and CDR2 SNTAGT. Unmatched junction bases numbered 11, after V lost 6 bases and J lost 0 bases. CDR3 bases: TGTGCCAGCAGCCCCTCTGGGGGGGGGGACTCCTACAATGAGCAGTTCTTC. Residues: CASSPSGGGDSYNEQFF.

The chain recombines TRBV4-1 with TRBJ2-6; D is possibly TRBD1 (6 bases). CDR1 is MGHRA, CDR2 YSYEKL, per germline. CDR3 length equals 19 residues. V lost 1 base to trimming and J lost 1 base, with 17 bases between them. This chain's CDR3 is CASSQAKAGETSGANVLTF. The CDR3 region has the DNA TGCGCCAGCAGCCAAGCCAAGGCAGGGGAGACTTCTGGGGCCAACGTCCTGACTTTC.

Many counts were recorded for this clonotype. This chain joins TRBV20-1 and TRBJ2-5; D assignment may be TRBD1 or TRBD2 (5 bases each). The CDR3 contains 13 residues. CDR1 is DFQATT and CDR2 is SNEGSKA in the germline V gene (reference sequence). Trimming took 0 bases from V and 1 from J, leaving 6 bases between them. The CDR3 spells CSAREGVQETQYF. CDR3 DNA sequence: TGCAGTGCTAGAGAGGGGGTCCAAGAGACCCAGTACTTC.

This rearrangement joins TRBV11-1 to TRBJ2-1; D unresolved. Germline CDR1 SGHAT, CDR2 FQDESV (reference sequence). The V and J ends lost 4 bases and 8 bases respectively, with 6 bases between them. The length of the CDR3 is 11 residues. The CDR3 DNA sequence: TGTGCCAGCAGCTACGACGATGAGCAGTTCTTC. This sequence encodes CASSYDDEQFF.

This clonotype was counted only a few times. This chain connects TRBV27 to TRBJ2-3; 8 bases match TRBD1. CDR1 and CDR2 from the germline V gene are MNHEY and SMNVEV (reference sequence). The CDR3 has 14 amino acids. The V segment lost 5 bases and the J segment 8 bases; nucleotides outside the gene matches: 9. The CDR3 nucleotides are TGTGCCAGCAGTGGGGCCAGGGGGCGAGGTACGCAGTATTTT. Translating gives CASSGARGRGTQYF.